The following is a T cell receptor (beta chain) sequence with its context. These data originate in a study of control samples from healthy donors and cancer patients. Data came from immunoSEQ multiplex PCR; TCRdb stores just in-frame clones and leaves some out. This sample yields 50,000 or so clones, of which approximately 94% are seen a single time; roughly 0.99% belongs to the top ten. This CDR3 has 15 residues. V lost 3 bases and J lost 2, with 12 bases in between. Germline V gene data show CDR1 as KGHSH and CDR2 as LQKENI. The material sequenced was blood. This receptor was obtained from a woman aged 18-35 years in good health. The rearrangement uses TRBV18 and TRBJ2-3, with D maybe TRBD2 (7 bases). CDR3 protein: CASSPPGGLTDTQYF. CDR3 in DNA: TGTGCCAGCTCACCCCCGGGGGGCCTCACAGATACGCAGTATTTT.